Shown below are 26 T cell receptor beta chains from a single sample sequenced in a study of T cells in tuberculosis. TCRdb's copy holds only in-frame clones and misses some; the assay was immunoSEQ multiplex PCR. The repertoire holds approximately 57,000 clones, roughly 90% seen once, with roughly 22% in the top ten. Cells were sorted from thawed PBMC rested overnight and stained with GMM-loaded CD1B tetramer, viability dye and anti-CD3. CD1B tetramers were loaded with Rhodococcus equi-derived C32 glucose monomycolate. Sequencing was done on a sample of CD1b-GMM tetramer-negative cells sorted from PBMCs. The source of these receptors is an adult woman with latent tuberculosis.

The chain combines TRBV27 with TRBJ2-5; TRBD2 might be the D (5 bases). The CDR3 is made up of 13 amino acids. Germline V gene lookup returns CDR1 MNHEY and CDR2 SMNVEV (reference sequence). Trimming took off 3 bases at V and 5 bases at J, with 10 bases between the two ends. CDR3 DNA: TGTGCCAGCAGTTTCCTAGCCGGGGAGACCCAGTACTTC. Its protein product is CASSFLAGETQYF.

The chain recombines TRBV7-2 with TRBJ2-5; 9 bases are shared with TRBD1. V gave up 5 bases and J gave up 5 bases; unmatched junction bases: 9. CDR1 SGHTA and CDR2 FQGNSA come from the germline V gene. This CDR3 spans 15 amino acids. The DNA for the CDR3 is TGTGCCAGCAGCATCCGAGGACAGGGGAGGGAGACCCAGTACTTC. Amino acids: CASSIRGQGRETQYF. Drawing the rest from reference TRBV7-2 and TRBJ2-5, the complete variable domain is GAGVSQSPSNKVTEKGKDVELRCDPISGHTALYWYRQSLGQGLEFLIYFQGNSAPDKSGLPSDRFSAERTGGSVSTLTIQRTQQEDSAVYLCASSIRGQGRETQYFGPGTRLLVL.

The genes are TRBV10-3 and TRBJ2-7, with 11 bases fitting TRBD2. V gave up 4 bases and J gave up 0 bases; unmatched junction bases: 2. The CDR3 loop spans 15 amino acids. The V gene's germline CDR1 is ENHRY and CDR2 SYGVKD. This CDR3 is CAISVAGGASYEQYF. CDR3 nucleotide sequence: TGTGCCATCAGTGTAGCGGGGGGGGCCTCCTACGAGCAGTACTTC.

This rearrangement joins TRBV7-2 to TRBJ1-1; the match to TRBD1 covers 8 bases. Trimming removed 4 bases from V and 9 bases from J; junction bases left unmatched: 7. Germline V gene data show CDR1 as SGHTA and CDR2 as FQGNSA. This CDR3 contains 13 residues. DNA for the CDR3: TGTGCCAGCAGCTCGAACAGGGGGGGTCAAGCTTTCTTT. As protein: CASSSNRGGQAFF.

The chain carries TRBV11-1 and TRBJ2-7; D might be TRBD1 (5 bases). The CDR3 consists of 12 residues. With 5 bases removed from V and 7 bases from J, the gap between germline ends came to 12 bases. Germline CDR1 and CDR2: SGHAT and FQDESV (reference sequence). The CDR3 loop reads CASSLQKGEQYF. In nucleotides, the CDR3 is TGTGCCAGCAGCCTTCAGAAGGGGGAGCAGTACTTC.

The V gene is TRBV11-3, the J gene TRBJ1-3; no clear D. Germline CDR1 SGHNT, CDR2 YENEEA. The CDR3 has 14 residues. The V gene lost 2 bases and the J gene lost 4 bases, with 9 bases spanning the gap. The CDR3: CASSLRGAGNTIYF. CDR3 DNA sequence: TGTGCCAGCAGCTTACGCGGAGCCGGAAACACCATATATTTT.

The DNA for the CDR3 is TGTGCCAGCAGCTTCTACGTGGGCCCGAGCACAGATACGCAGTATTTT. This encodes CASSFYVGPSTDTQYF. The rearrangement joins TRBV7-9 to TRBJ2-3, with D unresolved. V gave up 3 bases and J gave up 0 bases, with 13 bases separating them. Per the germline V gene, CDR1 is SEHNR and CDR2 is FQNEAQ (reference sequence). CDR3 length equals 16 residues.

The chain uses TRBV27 and TRBJ1-2; 10 bases align to TRBD1. The V gene end was trimmed by 5 bases and the J gene end by 6 bases; junction bases not matched to a gene: 12. CDR1 MNHEY and CDR2 SMNVEV come from the germline V gene (reference sequence). The CDR3 spans 16 residues. CDR3 residues: CASSLHWTGGMDGYTF. The CDR3 DNA reads as TGTGCCAGCAGTCTCCATTGGACAGGGGGAATGGATGGCTACACCTTC.

The chain recombines TRBV2 with TRBJ1-1; D remains ambiguous. The CDR3 runs 11 residues. Trimming cost V 6 bases and J 3 bases, with 5 bases left between them. The germline V gene has CDR1 SNHLY and CDR2 FYNNEI. The CDR3 spells CASRRDTEAFF. The CDR3 region has the DNA TGTGCCAGCAGGCGAGACACTGAAGCTTTCTTT.

The V and J genes are TRBV9 and TRBJ1-3, with 11 bases that match TRBD1. CDR1 SGDLS and CDR2 YYNGEE come from the germline V gene. This CDR3 is built from 17 residues. V trimming: 3 bases; J trimming: 1 base; junction bases outside the gene matches: 6. The CDR3 loop is CASSGSGTGGSGNTIYF. As DNA, the CDR3 is TGTGCCAGCAGCGGGTCCGGGACAGGGGGATCTGGAAACACCATATATTTT.

The chain is built from TRBV19 and TRBJ1-2, with a possible D match to TRBD1 (5 bases). The germline V gene has CDR1 LNHDA and CDR2 SQIVND (reference sequence). There are 14 residues in the CDR3. V was pared by 4 bases and J by 7 bases, with 16 bases between. For the CDR3, the DNA is TGTGCCAGTAGTACGGGACTCCTTGATGGTGGCTACACCTTC. This sequence encodes CASSTGLLDGGYTF.

CDR3 region: CASSARDREAGEQYF. As DNA, the CDR3 is TGTGCCAGCAGCGCCCGGGACAGGGAGGCGGGGGAGCAGTACTTC. V is TRBV7-9 and J is TRBJ2-7; 9 nucleotides line up with TRBD1. Per germline, CDR1 SEHNR and CDR2 FQNEAQ (reference sequence). V trimming: 5 bases; J trimming: 7 bases; junction bases outside the gene matches: 12. The length of the CDR3 is 15 residues.

The chain links TRBV2 to TRBJ1-5, with D maybe TRBD1 (6 bases). Deletions cut 3 bases from V and 7 bases from J, with 16 bases between. CDR1 and CDR2 from the germline V gene are SNHLY and FYNNEI. This CDR3 has 15 amino acids. The CDR3 loop is CASSEVTGFGQPQHF. CDR3 DNA: TGTGCCAGCAGTGAGGTTACAGGGTTCGGGCAGCCCCAGCATTTT.

This chain links TRBV2 with TRBJ2-7; D is uncertain. Trimming took off 5 bases at V and 3 bases at J, with 11 bases between the two ends. The CDR3 is 13 amino acids. CDR1 is SNHLY and CDR2 is FYNNEI in the germline V gene. The chain's CDR3 is CASSRYRNYEQYF. Written as DNA, the CDR3 is TGTGCCAGCAGTCGTTACAGAAACTACGAGCAGTACTTC.

The rearrangement links TRBV4-3 to TRBJ2-7, with 9 nucleotides matching TRBD1. V shed 4 bases and J 2 bases; nucleotides not matched to a gene: 6. This CDR3 has 15 residues. The V gene's germline CDR1 is LGHNA and CDR2 YSLEER. The CDR3 is CASSPTGTGTYEQYF. The DNA for the CDR3 is TGCGCCAGCAGCCCTACCGGGACAGGGACCTACGAGCAGTACTTC.

CDR3 in amino acids: CSASRDYEAFF. CDR3 DNA: TGCAGTGCTTCTCGGGACTATGAAGCTTTCTTT. The chain joins TRBV20-1 to TRBJ1-1, with a possible D match to TRBD1 (5 bases). The CDR3 loop spans 11 amino acids. Trimming left V 5 bases short and J 7 bases short, with 11 bases between. Germline V gene data show CDR1 as DFQATT and CDR2 as SNEGSKA (reference sequence).

The CDR3 region has the DNA TGTGCCAGCAGTTTAGAGTCGGGCACAGATACGCAGTATTTT. As protein: CASSLESGTDTQYF. The chain employs TRBV27 and TRBJ2-3; D gene unclear. Trimming shortened V by 2 bases and J by 1 base, and 7 bases separated the two germline ends. This CDR3 has 14 residues. Germline V gives CDR1 MNHEY, CDR2 SMNVEV (reference sequence).

This rearrangement joins TRBV19 to TRBJ2-1, with a tentative D call TRBD2 (7 bases). Trimming removed 4 bases at V and 0 bases at J, with 19 bases between. The CDR3 consists of 18 residues. Germline CDR1 reads LNHDA; CDR2 reads SQIVND (reference sequence). As DNA, the CDR3 is TGTGCCAGTAGTAACCGGGGCGGGGGCCGGAGCTCCTACAATGAGCAGTTCTTC. Amino acids: CASSNRGGGRSSYNEQFF. The variable domain in full, completed from reference TRBV19 and TRBJ2-1, reads DGGITQSPKYLFRKEGQNVTLSCEQNLNHDAMYWYRQDPGQGLRLIYYSQIVNDFQKGDIAEGYSVSREKKESFPLTVTSAQKNPTAFYLCASSNRGGGRSSYNEQFFGPGTRLTVL.

The rearrangement joins TRBV28 to TRBJ2-7; 7 nucleotides match TRBD1. CDR1 and CDR2 (germline): MDHEN, SYDVKM. Unmatched junction bases numbered 3, after V lost 3 bases and J lost 4 bases. The CDR3 is 13 amino acids. CDR3 nucleotides: TGTGCCAGCAGTTTCGACAGGGTATACGAGCAGTACTTC. Translating it yields CASSFDRVYEQYF.

DNA of the CDR3: TGTGCCAGTTACATACAGGCAGATACGCAGTATTTT. Translation gives CASYIQADTQYF. V and J are TRBV18 and TRBJ2-3; D may be TRBD1 (5 bases). This CDR3 region has 12 residues. Looked up from germline, CDR1 is KGHSH and CDR2 is LQKENI. The germline V and J ends were trimmed by 9 bases and 4 bases, with 11 bases remaining between them.

In its sample, this clone was seen once. V is TRBV18 and J is TRBJ1-3, with TRBD1 identical over 7 bases. The CDR3 runs 15 residues. Germline V gives CDR1 KGHSH, CDR2 LQKENI. J gave up 0 bases and V 4 bases, and 3 bases lay outside the gene matches. The CDR3 DNA follows: TGTGCCAGCTCACACGGGACAGCCTCTGGAAACACCATATATTTT. Protein product: CASSHGTASGNTIYF.

This rearrangement joins TRBV15 to TRBJ2-1; 9 bases align to TRBD2. Germline CDR1 and CDR2: LNHNV and YYDKDF (reference sequence). The length of the CDR3 is 16 residues. With 1 base clipped from V and 4 bases from J, the junction kept 5 bases outside the gene matches. The chain's CDR3 is CATSRGDSGGYNEQFF. CDR3 nucleotide sequence: TGTGCCACCAGCAGAGGTGATAGCGGGGGATACAATGAGCAGTTCTTC.

The chain employs TRBV4-1 and TRBJ2-1, with TRBD1 matching over 10 bases. Germline lookup yields CDR1 MGHRA and CDR2 YSYEKL. V gave up 0 bases and J gave up 8 bases; unmatched junction bases: 7. The CDR3 loop spans 16 amino acids. CDR3 protein: CASSQEGQGGFDEQFF. DNA for the CDR3: TGCGCCAGCAGCCAAGAAGGACAGGGGGGCTTTGATGAGCAGTTCTTC.

This clone was seen a single time. The rearrangement joins TRBV5-1 to TRBJ2-2; 8 positions agree with TRBD1. Per the germline V gene, CDR1 is SGHRS and CDR2 is YFSETQ. J lost 3 bases, V lost 4 bases, and 5 bases had no gene match. CDR3 length equals 15 residues. This CDR3 reads CASSIMTGDTGELFF. CDR3 bases: TGCGCCAGCAGCATAATGACAGGGGACACCGGGGAGCTGTTTTTT.

V gene TRBV27 combines with J gene TRBJ2-1, with 8 bases matching TRBD2. The CDR3 contains 15 residues. Germline V lookup: CDR1 MNHEY, CDR2 SMNVEV (reference sequence). V was pared by 2 bases and J by 3 bases, with 3 bases of the junction left unmatched. The CDR3 region is CASSLKLAVYNEQFF. Written as DNA, the CDR3 is TGTGCCAGCAGTTTAAAACTAGCGGTCTACAATGAGCAGTTCTTC.

This chain links TRBV30 with TRBJ2-1; 7 nucleotides line up with TRBD2. V lost 0 bases and J lost 4; bases outside the gene matches: 12. The CDR3 totals 17 residues. CDR1 GTSNPN and CDR2 SVGIG come from the germline V gene (reference sequence). The CDR3 sequence: CAWSVDRLAGVYNEQFF. CDR3 sequence (DNA): TGTGCCTGGAGTGTAGATCGTTTAGCGGGTGTGTACAATGAGCAGTTCTTC. The whole variable domain, remainder taken from reference TRBV30 and TRBJ2-1, is SQTIHQWPATLVQPVGSPLSLECTVEGTSNPNLYWYRQAAGRGLQLLFYSVGIGQISSEVPQNLSASRPQDRQFILSSKKLLLSDSGFYLCAWSVDRLAGVYNEQFFGPGTRLTVL.